One sample yielded the 15 T cell receptor beta chains listed below, sequenced in a study of cytomegalovirus exposure and HLA in healthy donors. Amplification used 60 Vbeta primers and 13 Jbeta primers. TCRdb's table, derived via immunoSEQ multiplex PCR, lists solely in-frame clones and lacks some. The sample lists 200,000 to 250,000 clones; about 83% were seen once. Sequencing used PBMCs. These receptors all stem from a human donor in good health.

The chain combines TRBV7-2 with TRBJ2-3; TRBD2 matches 8 bases. The germline CDR1 and CDR2 sequences are SGHTA and FQGNSA. Trimming cost V 3 bases and J 5 bases; bases outside gene matches: 1. The CDR3 spans 13 residues. This chain's CDR3 is CASSFSGEDTQYF. CDR3 coding DNA: TGTGCCAGCAGCTTTAGCGGGGAAGATACGCAGTATTTT.

This chain connects TRBV6-1 to TRBJ2-3, with D possibly TRBD2 on 6 matching bases. Per the germline V gene, CDR1 is MNHNS and CDR2 is SASEGT. The CDR3 contains 13 residues. Trimming removed 10 bases from V and 2 bases from J, with 13 bases in between. This CDR3 is CATRWGDTDTQYF. Here the CDR3 DNA reads TGTGCCACCCGATGGGGGGACACAGATACGCAGTATTTT.

CDR3 protein: CASSYVGGYNEQFF. The CDR3 bases are TGTGCCAGCAGTTACGTCGGCGGTTACAATGAGCAGTTCTTC. The chain has TRBV6-5 and TRBJ2-1; D unresolved. V lost 2 bases and J lost 4, with 9 bases in between. Germline CDR1 MNHEY, CDR2 SVGAGI. CDR3 length equals 14 residues.

In DNA, the CDR3 is TGTGCCAGCAGTTACTCAGGGGAAACGCAGTATTTT. Its protein is CASSYSGETQYF. The chain is built from TRBV6-6 and TRBJ2-3, with D perhaps TRBD1 (5 bases). Trimming cost V 0 bases and J 9 bases, with 7 bases left between them. From germline, CDR1 is MNHNY and CDR2 SVGAGI (reference sequence). The CDR3 length is 12 residues.

The chain links TRBV6-1 to TRBJ1-3; 7 nucleotides agree with TRBD1. This CDR3 is 15 amino acids long. The junction had 7 bases not matched to a gene; V was cut back by 6 bases and J by 2 bases. Germline V gene lookup returns CDR1 MNHNS and CDR2 SASEGT. The CDR3 DNA is TGTGCCAGCAGGGAGCAGACAGGGCCTGGAAACACCATATATTTT. Its protein is CASREQTGPGNTIYF.

The count of this clone is one. The chain has TRBV6-5 and TRBJ2-1; 11 nucleotides agree with TRBD2. Germline V gene data show CDR1 as MNHEY and CDR2 as SVGAGI. Trimming at V came to 2 bases and at J to 8 bases, leaving 5 bases not matched to a gene. CDR3 length: 15 residues. CDR3 loop: CASSYRTSGWDEQFF. In nucleotides, the CDR3 is TGTGCCAGCAGTTACCGGACTAGCGGGTGGGATGAGCAGTTCTTC.

The chain is built from TRBV4-1 and TRBJ1-5; perhaps TRBD1 as D (5 bases). Trimming took 4 bases from V and 6 from J, leaving 16 bases between them. The germline V gene encodes CDR1 MGHRA and CDR2 YSYEKL. This CDR3 is built from 15 residues. CDR3 protein: CASSRQTLWGQPQHF. The CDR3 coding sequence is TGCGCCAGCAGCCGACAGACACTCTGGGGTCAGCCCCAGCATTTT.

This clone was detected only a few times. The chain links TRBV4-2 to TRBJ2-1; D ambiguous. CDR3 length equals 22 residues. CDR1 LGHNA and CDR2 YNFKEQ come from the germline V gene. The V end was cut by 0 bases, the J end by 9 bases, with 36 bases between. The CDR3 reads CASSQDPVTRSPTAQASGEQFF. In DNA, the CDR3 is TGTGCCAGCAGCCAAGATCCCGTCACTCGCTCACCCACCGCGCAAGCGTCCGGTGAGCAGTTCTTC.

The chain links TRBV5-4 to TRBJ1-3; 8 nucleotides line up with TRBD1. The length of the CDR3 is 17 residues. The J segment lost 3 bases and the V segment lost 1 base, leaving 9 bases of the junction unmatched. Per the germline V gene, CDR1 is SGHNT and CDR2 is YYREEE (reference sequence). CDR3 in amino acids: CASSLRHRGGDGNTIYF. CDR3 coding DNA: TGTGCCAGCAGCTTGCGGCACAGGGGGGGGGATGGAAACACCATATATTTT.

The chain uses TRBV10-3 and TRBJ2-3; 13 bases are shared with TRBD2. Trimming at V came to 10 bases and at J to 2 bases, leaving 9 bases not matched to a gene. The germline V gene has CDR1 ENHRY and CDR2 SYGVKD. The CDR3 spans 16 residues. CDR3 in amino acids: CATVPGLAGPTDTQYF. In DNA, the CDR3 is TGTGCCACCGTCCCGGGACTAGCGGGGCCCACAGATACGCAGTATTTT.

The chain combines TRBV19 with TRBJ2-7, with TRBD2 identical over 8 bases. CDR1 is LNHDA and CDR2 is SQIVND in the germline V gene (reference sequence). CDR3 length: 16 amino acids. The V segment lost 3 bases and the J segment 4 bases; nucleotides outside the gene matches: 11. Here the CDR3 reads CASSMDPAGVLYEQYF. CDR3 DNA: TGTGCCAGTAGTATGGATCCAGCGGGAGTTCTTTACGAGCAGTACTTC.

This clone was found a few times. This sequence joins TRBV7-2 and TRBJ2-6, with 7 bases aligning to TRBD1. The ends lost 5 bases at V and 10 bases at J; junction bases unmatched: 8. Germline lookup yields CDR1 SGHTA and CDR2 FQGNSA. The CDR3 has 14 residues. For the CDR3, the DNA is TGTGCCAGCAGCACACAGGGGTGGGGAAACGTCCTGACTTTC. The encoded protein is CASSTQGWGNVLTF.

This clone was seen only once. This sequence joins TRBV7-2 and TRBJ2-2; unclear D gene. From germline, CDR1 is SGHTA and CDR2 FQGNSA. V was trimmed by 2 bases and J by 1 base, leaving 5 bases between them. The CDR3 is 14 residues long. This CDR3 reads CASSLNMNTGELFF. The CDR3 DNA sequence: TGTGCCAGCAGCTTAAATATGAACACCGGGGAGCTGTTTTTT.

The chain employs TRBV6-1 and TRBJ1-1, with TRBD1 as a possible D gene (5 bases). CDR1 is MNHNS, CDR2 SASEGT, per germline. This CDR3 region has 15 residues. V was trimmed by 2 bases and J by 5 bases, leaving 15 bases between them. CDR3 sequence reads: CASSELIGAPTEAFF. DNA of the CDR3: TGTGCCAGCAGTGAATTAATTGGGGCGCCTACTGAAGCTTTCTTT.

The chain couples TRBV19 to TRBJ1-4, with 8 bases that match TRBD1. Germline CDR1 and CDR2: LNHDA and SQIVND (reference sequence). The CDR3 is 13 residues long. The V gene end was trimmed by 3 bases and the J gene end by 10 bases; junction bases not matched to a gene: 4. The CDR3 region has the DNA TGTGCCAGTAGTATGCAGGGGGCCCGAAAACTGTTTTTT. Translated: CASSMQGARKLFF.